A selection of T cell receptor beta chains follows, all from one sample in a study of early T cells in non-severe SARS-CoV-2 infection. TCRdb re-derived calls from the 5' RACE reads in MiXCR, one entry per CDR3 protein. The table lists some 57,000 distinct CDR3 sequences, under 11% of them singletons. Sequenced material: whole blood. These receptors were taken from an adult who was a healthcare worker with PCR-confirmed SARS-CoV-2 infection or an uninfected control (not recorded which). Both conserved end residues are part of each CDR3. The D gene is left open where the match is weak. Some rows mark clone size as missing; the rest say once, few, many or name a class of expanded clone.

d_gene,abundance,j_gene,v_gene,CDR3aa,CDR3nt
-,many,TRBJ2-7,TRBV6-5,CASRDRHTGIREYF,TGTGCCAGCAGAGATCGACATACAGGGATCAGGGAGTACTTC
TRBD2,-,TRBJ2-1,TRBV7-3,CASSLSTSGGYNEQFF,TGTGCCAGCAGCTTATCGACAAGCGGGGGGTACAATGAGCAGTTCTTC
-,many,TRBJ2-7,TRBV14,CASSQVRVSEQYF,TGTGCCAGCAGCCAAGTACGAGTCTCCGAGCAGTACTTC
TRBD1,-,TRBJ1-4,TRBV2,CASTVRTGHEKLFF,TGTGCCAGCACGGTCCGGACAGGGCATGAAAAACTGTTTTTT
TRBD1,few,TRBJ1-4,TRBV5-1,CASSRLTGTGEKLFF,TGCGCCAGCAGCCGTTTAACCGGGACAGGAGAAAAACTGTTTTTT
-,many,TRBJ1-2,TRBV20-1,CSAPGWNGGPGYTF,TGCAGTGCTCCCGGTTGGAACGGTGGACCCGGCTACACCTTC
-,many,TRBJ1-6,TRBV18,CASSPRTDNSPLHF,TGTGCCAGCTCACCACGGACGGATAATTCACCCCTCCACTTT
-,-,TRBJ2-3,TRBV7-2,CASSVSQITDTQYF,TGTGCCAGCAGCGTTTCACAGATCACAGATACGCAGTATTTT
-,many,TRBJ2-3,TRBV29-1,CSVEGVTSTDTQYF,TGCAGCGTTGAAGGGGTTACTAGCACAGATACGCAGTATTTT
TRBD1,many,TRBJ1-6,TRBV18,CASSRTGGSPLHF,TGTGCCAGCTCACGGACAGGGGGCTCACCCCTCCACTTT
-,-,TRBJ1-1,TRBV29-1,CSVWDPFTTEAFF,TGCAGCGTGTGGGACCCTTTTACCACTGAAGCTTTCTTT
TRBD2,many,TRBJ2-5,TRBV10-3,CAASREGRETQYF,TGTGCCGCGAGCCGGGAGGGCCGTGAGACCCAGTACTTC
-,few,TRBJ2-1,TRBV6-2/TRBV6-3,CASSRFRTIGANEQFF,TGTGCCAGCAGTCGCTTCCGGACCATTGGCGCCAATGAGCAGTTCTTC
TRBD1,many,TRBJ2-1,TRBV12-3/TRBV12-4,CASSTRDRENEQFF,TGTGCCAGCAGCACCAGGGACAGGGAAAATGAGCAGTTCTTC
-,-,TRBJ2-5,TRBV7-9,CASSFGEYQETQYF,TGTGCCAGCAGCTTTGGGGAGTACCAAGAGACCCAGTACTTC
TRBD2,many,TRBJ2-7,TRBV19,CASRPSGGAYEQYF,TGTGCCAGTAGACCTAGCGGGGGCGCCTACGAGCAGTACTTC
TRBD2,large,TRBJ2-3,TRBV12-3/TRBV12-4,CASSLGGGADDTQYF,TGTGCCAGCTCCCTTGGCGGGGGGGCCGACGATACGCAGTATTTT
TRBD1,-,TRBJ1-1,TRBV20-1,CSALTGNMNTEAFF,TGCAGTGCACTGACAGGGAACATGAACACTGAAGCTTTCTTT
TRBD1,many,TRBJ2-7,TRBV6-5,CASSPDRFSYEQYF,TGTGCCAGCAGCCCGGACAGGTTCTCCTACGAGCAGTACTTC
TRBD1,-,TRBJ2-7,TRBV2,CASSVGQGAREQYF,TGTGCCAGCAGTGTGGGACAGGGGGCCCGCGAGCAGTACTTC
-,many,TRBJ2-7,TRBV18,CASSPPYDRGYEQYF,TGTGCCAGCTCACCACCGTACGACAGAGGCTACGAGCAGTACTTC
-,few,TRBJ2-7,TRBV29-1,CSVGGYGSYEQYF,TGCAGCGTTGGGGGGTATGGGTCCTACGAGCAGTACTTC
-,-,TRBJ2-2,TRBV7-3,CASSLKGQGGTNTGELFF,TGTGCCAGCAGCTTAAAGGGCCAAGGAGGGACGAACACCGGGGAGCTGTTTTTT
TRBD2,-,TRBJ2-7,TRBV20-1,CSARGPGGHEQYF,TGCAGTGCTAGAGGTCCGGGAGGACACGAGCAGTACTTC